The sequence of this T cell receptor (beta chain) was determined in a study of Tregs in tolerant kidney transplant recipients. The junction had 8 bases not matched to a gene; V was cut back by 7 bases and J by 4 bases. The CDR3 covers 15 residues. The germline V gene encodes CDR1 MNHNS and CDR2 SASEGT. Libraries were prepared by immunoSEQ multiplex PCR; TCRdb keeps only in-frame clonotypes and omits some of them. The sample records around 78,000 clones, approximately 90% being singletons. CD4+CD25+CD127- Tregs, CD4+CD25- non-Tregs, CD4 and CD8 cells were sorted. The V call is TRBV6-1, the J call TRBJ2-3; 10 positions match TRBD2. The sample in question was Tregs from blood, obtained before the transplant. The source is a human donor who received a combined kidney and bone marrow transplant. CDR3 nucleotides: TGTGCCAGCATGGAAGCGGGAGGGGGGCCAGATACGCAGTATTTT. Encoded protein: CASMEAGGGPDTQYF.